This T cell receptor beta chain was retrieved from a study of T cells after yellow fever vaccination. The CDR3 is 16 amino acids. V lost 7 bases and J lost 5, with 26 bases in between. Per germline, CDR1 DFQATT and CDR2 SNEGSKA (reference sequence). This clonotype has a count of ten or more. TCRdb reprocessed the 5' RACE reads with MiXCR, giving one entry per CDR3 protein. The data show fewer than 500,000 distinct CDR3 sequences, 18% seen once. This specimen was PBMCs, taken before the yellow fever booster vaccination. This TCR came from a man in his late teens or twenties who received the YFV17D yellow fever vaccine. This chain links TRBV20-1 with TRBJ1-2, with D perhaps TRBD1 (6 bases). The CDR3 DNA follows: TGCAGTGTTGCAGGGGCAGCGGACGTTATGGGTTATGGCTACACCTTC. Its protein product is CSVAGAADVMGYGYTF.